This entry describes one T cell receptor (beta chain). The data belong to a study of cytomegalovirus exposure and HLA in healthy donors. The PCR used 60 Vbeta and 13 Jbeta primers. Clones were sequenced by immunoSEQ multiplex PCR, and TCRdb holds only the in-frame ones, with some missing. The sample has around 53,000 clones; the top ten hold less than 15%. Looked up from germline, CDR1 is WNHNN and CDR2 is SYGVQD (reference sequence). The CDR3 contains 11 residues. V gave up 8 bases and J gave up 2 bases, with 6 bases separating them. Sequencing used PBMCs. The chain links TRBV10-1 to TRBJ1-1; D not resolved. The sequence was collected from a woman in her 30s in good health and CMV-seropositive. The CDR3 region is CASSGNTEAFF. The CDR3 nucleotides read TGCGCCAGCTCAGGAAACACTGAAGCTTTCTTT.